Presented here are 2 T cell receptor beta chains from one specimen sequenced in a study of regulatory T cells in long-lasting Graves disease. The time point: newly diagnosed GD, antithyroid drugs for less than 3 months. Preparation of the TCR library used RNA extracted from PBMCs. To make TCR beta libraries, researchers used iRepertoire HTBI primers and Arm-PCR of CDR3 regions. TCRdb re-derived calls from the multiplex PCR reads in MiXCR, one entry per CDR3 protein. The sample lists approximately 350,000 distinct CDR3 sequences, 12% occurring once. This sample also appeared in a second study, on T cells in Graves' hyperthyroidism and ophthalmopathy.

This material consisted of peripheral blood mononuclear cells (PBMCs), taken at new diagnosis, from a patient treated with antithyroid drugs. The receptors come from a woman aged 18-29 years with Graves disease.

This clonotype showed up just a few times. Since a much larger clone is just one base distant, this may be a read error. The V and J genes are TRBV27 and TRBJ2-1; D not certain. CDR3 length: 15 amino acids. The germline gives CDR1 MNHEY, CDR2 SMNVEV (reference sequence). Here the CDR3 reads CTSSPLVSSYNEQFF. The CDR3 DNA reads TGTACCAGCAGTCCACTCGTAAGCTCCTACAATGAGCAGTTCTTC.

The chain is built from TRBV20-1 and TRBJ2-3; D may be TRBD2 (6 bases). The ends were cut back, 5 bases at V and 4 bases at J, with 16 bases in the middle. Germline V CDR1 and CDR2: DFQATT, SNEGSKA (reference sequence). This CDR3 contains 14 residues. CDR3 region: CSAAPGLYADTQYF. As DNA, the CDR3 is TGCAGTGCTGCGCCGGGACTCTACGCAGATACGCAGTATTTT.